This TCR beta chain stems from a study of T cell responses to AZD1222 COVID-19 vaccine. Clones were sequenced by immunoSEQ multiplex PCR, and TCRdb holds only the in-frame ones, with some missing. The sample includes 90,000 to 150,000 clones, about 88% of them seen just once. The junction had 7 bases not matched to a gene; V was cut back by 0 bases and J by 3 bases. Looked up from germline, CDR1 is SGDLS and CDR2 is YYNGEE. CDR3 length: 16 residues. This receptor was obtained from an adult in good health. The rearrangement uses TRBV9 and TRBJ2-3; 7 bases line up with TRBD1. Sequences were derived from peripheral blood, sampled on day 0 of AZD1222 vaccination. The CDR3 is CASSVDPGGGTDTQYF. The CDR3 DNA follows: TGTGCCAGCAGCGTAGATCCAGGGGGTGGAACAGATACGCAGTATTTT.